One sample yielded the 19 T cell receptor beta chains listed below, sequenced in a study of cytomegalovirus exposure and HLA in healthy donors. 13 Jbeta primers and 60 Vbeta primers were used for the PCR. Profiling relied on immunoSEQ multiplex PCR, and the TCRdb table lists in-frame clones only, not all of them. Among under 200,000 clones listed, over 70% were seen once. The source material was PBMCs. Receptors were obtained from a man aged 50 to 59 in good health and CMV-seronegative.

As to this clone: A read error may account for a junction end that differs from germline. In DNA, the CDR3 is TGTTCCAGCAGCTTAGGATCTTCGGGGGGCTACACCTTC. Translating gives CSSSLGSSGGYTF. The chain combines TRBV7-9 with TRBJ1-2; D remains ambiguous. Germline assignment: CDR1 SEHNR and CDR2 FQNEAQ (reference sequence). This CDR3 has 13 residues.

This clone was observed once. The chain links TRBV6-5 to TRBJ1-2; D remains unclear. The germline V and J ends were trimmed by 3 bases and 4 bases, with 12 bases remaining between them. The CDR3 has 14 amino acids. The germline CDR1 and CDR2 sequences are MNHEY and SVGAGI. CDR3 bases: TGTGCCAGCAGTTATGGTTCCACTGCCTATGGCTACACCTTC. It translates to CASSYGSTAYGYTF.

V gene TRBV6-5 combines with J gene TRBJ2-3; 8 nucleotides match TRBD1. The germline V gene encodes CDR1 MNHEY and CDR2 SVGAGI. The ends lost 5 bases at V and 1 base at J; junction bases unmatched: 2. The CDR3 extends over 14 amino acids. DNA of the CDR3: TGTGCCAGCAGTAAGGACAGGGGCACAGATACGCAGTATTTT. It codes for CASSKDRGTDTQYF.

This chain connects TRBV14 to TRBJ1-2, with D unresolved. V was trimmed by 3 bases and J by 3 bases, leaving 8 bases between them. Germline V gene lookup returns CDR1 SGHDN and CDR2 FVKESK. This CDR3 spans 13 amino acids. CDR3 protein: CASSQSPYYGYTF. In DNA form, the CDR3 reads TGTGCCAGCAGCCAGAGCCCCTACTATGGCTACACCTTC.

This sequence joins TRBV13 and TRBJ2-3; no clear D. The V gene's germline CDR1 is PRHDT and CDR2 FYEKMQ (reference sequence). CDR3 length: 13 amino acids. V lost 5 bases and J 2 bases, leaving 8 bases between the germline ends. CDR3 sequence: CASSLRHTDTQYF. The DNA of the CDR3 is TGTGCCAGCAGCCTCCGACACACAGATACGCAGTATTTT. The full variable domain, in which reference TRBV13 and TRBJ2-3 provide the parts outside the CDR3, is AAGVIQSPRHLIKEKRETATLKCYPIPRHDTVYWYQQGPGQDPQFLISFYEKMQSDKGSIPDRFSAQQFSDYHSELNMSSLELGDSALYFCASSLRHTDTQYFGPGTRLTVL.

This chain joins TRBV2 and TRBJ2-2; 7 positions match TRBD2. J gave up 6 bases and V 2 bases, and 21 bases lay outside the gene matches. Germline V CDR1 and CDR2: SNHLY, FYNNEI. CDR3 length: 20 residues. For the CDR3, the DNA is TGTGCCAGCAGTGAACCCGGCATCGGACCTCCCTCGGGGAGGGCCGGGGAGCTGTTTTTT. Amino acids: CASSEPGIGPPSGRAGELFF.

V usage is TRBV27 and J usage is TRBJ2-7; the D is unclear. The CDR3 extends over 14 amino acids. Germline CDR1 and CDR2: MNHEY and SMNVEV (reference sequence). The ends were cut back, 3 bases at V and 4 bases at J, with 13 bases in the middle. CDR3 bases: TGTGCCAGCAGTTTGAACAGACCTGCATACGAGCAGTACTTC. Amino acids: CASSLNRPAYEQYF.

The rearrangement links TRBV2 to TRBJ2-2, with TRBD1 matching 9 bases. This CDR3 has 14 residues. V gave up 7 bases and J gave up 8 bases; unmatched junction bases: 8. Germline values: CDR1 SNHLY, CDR2 FYNNEI. CDR3 sequence: CASKGTGRNGELFF. CDR3 DNA: TGTGCCAGCAAAGGGACAGGGAGGAATGGGGAGCTGTTTTTT.

This chain uses TRBV6-1 with TRBJ1-1; D unclear. Trimming cost V 4 bases and J 0 bases, with 12 bases left between them. Germline loops: CDR1 MNHNS, CDR2 SASEGT. CDR3 length: 15 amino acids. The CDR3, as DNA: TGTGCCAGCAGTGTAGAGCCGCGTATGAACACTGAAGCTTTCTTT. Its protein product is CASSVEPRMNTEAFF.

The rearrangement joins TRBV6-6 to TRBJ2-3, with D possibly TRBD1 on 6 matching bases. Germline V gene sequence: CDR1 MNHNY, CDR2 SVGAGI (reference sequence). The V and J ends lost 6 bases and 5 bases respectively, with 21 bases between them. CDR3 length: 16 amino acids. The CDR3 DNA sequence: TGTGCCAGCAGCGACCCTACGACAGGAGGACAAGATACGCAGTATTTT. The encoded protein is CASSDPTTGGQDTQYF.

This clone was counted only a few times. The chain couples TRBV18 to TRBJ2-7, with 12 positions matching TRBD2. V was clipped by 3 bases and J by 1 base; unmatched bases: 1. The CDR3 contains 15 residues. CDR1 is KGHSH and CDR2 is LQKENI in the germline V gene. In DNA, the CDR3 is TGTGCCAGCTCACCCGGGACTAGCGGGTCCTACGAGCAGTACTTC. Translating gives CASSPGTSGSYEQYF.

The rearrangement joins TRBV6-5 to TRBJ2-5, with TRBD1 matching over 7 bases. The CDR3 runs 13 residues. V lost 6 bases, J lost 3 bases, and 4 bases stayed unmatched. Germline V CDR1 and CDR2: MNHEY, SVGAGI. CDR3 DNA: TGTGCCAGCAGGCGACAGGGTGAAGAGACCCAGTACTTC. Its translation: CASRRQGEETQYF.

The gene calls are TRBV7-2 and TRBJ1-1; D remains unclear. Germline V gene lookup returns CDR1 SGHTA and CDR2 FQGNSA. The CDR3 spans 16 residues. The ends were cut back, 2 bases at V and 0 bases at J, with 13 bases in the middle. The CDR3 region is CASSLWRANMNTEAFF. The CDR3 nucleotides are TGTGCCAGCAGCTTATGGAGGGCCAACATGAACACTGAAGCTTTCTTT.

The chain recombines TRBV18 with TRBJ2-7, with a tentative D call TRBD1 (6 bases). The germline V and J ends were trimmed by 5 bases and 3 bases, with 14 bases remaining between them. Germline CDR1 KGHSH, CDR2 LQKENI. This CDR3 comprises 14 residues. CDR3 nucleotide sequence: TGTGCCAGCTCAACCGGGACAACCAACTACGAGCAGTACTTC. Protein: CASSTGTTNYEQYF.

CDR3 residues: CASSLNTIYF. The CDR3 DNA sequence: TGTGCCAGTAGTCTAAACACCATATATTTT. The chain recombines TRBV19 with TRBJ1-3; no clear D gene. V lost 5 bases, J lost 6 bases, and 2 bases lay in between. CDR1 and CDR2 (germline): LNHDA, SQIVND (reference sequence). CDR3 length equals 10 residues.

The CDR3 DNA sequence: TGTGCCAGCTCACCGGGACAGTGTGAAGCTTTCTTT. The encoded protein is CASSPGQCEAFF. This chain uses TRBV18 with TRBJ1-1; 7 positions match TRBD1. After removal of 3 bases from V and 7 bases from J, the junction contained 2 bases not matched to a gene. The CDR3 has 12 amino acids. Germline V CDR1 and CDR2: KGHSH, LQKENI.

This chain uses TRBV7-2 with TRBJ1-5; D remains ambiguous. In germline, CDR1 is SGHTA, CDR2 FQGNSA. The length of the CDR3 is 15 residues. Trimming stripped 1 base from V and 4 bases from J, with 11 bases between. CDR3 bases: TGTGCCAGCAGCTTAGGCGCCGGGAGGAATCAGCCCCAGCATTTT. Protein sequence: CASSLGAGRNQPQHF. Looking up the rest from reference TRBV7-2 and TRBJ1-5 gives the full variable domain: GAGVSQSPSNKVTEKGKDVELRCDPISGHTALYWYRQSLGQGLEFLIYFQGNSAPDKSGLPSDRFSAERTGGSVSTLTIQRTQQEDSAVYLCASSLGAGRNQPQHFGDGTRLSIL.

V and J are TRBV4-2 and TRBJ2-6; 16 bases align to TRBD2. This CDR3 is 20 amino acids long. V was clipped by 4 bases and J by 2 bases; unmatched bases: 8. Germline V gene data show CDR1 as LGHNA and CDR2 as YNFKEQ. The CDR3 coding sequence is TGTGCCAGCAGCCGCGAAGGGACTAGCGGGGGGGCAGCTGGGGCCAACGTCCTGACTTTC. It translates to CASSREGTSGGAAGANVLTF.

V usage is TRBV6-5 and J usage is TRBJ1-2, with TRBD1 matching over 8 bases. Germline values: CDR1 MNHEY, CDR2 SVGAGI. CDR3 size: 12 residues. The junction had 7 bases not matched to a gene; V was cut back by 6 bases and J by 10 bases. The CDR3 loop reads CASRDNRGTYTF. The DNA of the CDR3 is TGTGCCAGCAGAGATAACAGGGGGACCTACACCTTC.